A selection of T cell receptor beta chains follows, all from one sample in a study of tumor-infiltrating lymphocytes in oesophageal squamous cell carcinoma. TCRdb re-called the PCR reads through MiXCR, storing one row per CDR3 protein. The sample holds 15,000 to 20,000 distinct CDR3 sequences, around two fifths seen once. Sequenced material: esophageal tumor tissue. These TCRs come from a male donor with esophageal squamous cell carcinoma. Both conserved end residues are part of each CDR3. Fields, in order: CDR3 DNA, CDR3 protein, J gene, V gene, clone size, D gene. The D gene is left open where the match is weak. Clone size is stated in some rows and not others, as once, few, many or a class when expanded.

CDR3nt: TGTGCCAGCAGTTTTGGGGACAGGGGGTATGGCTACACCTTC; CDR3aa: CASSFGDRGYGYTF; j_gene: TRBJ1-2; v_gene: TRBV28; abundance: .; d_gene: TRBD1
CDR3nt: TGTGCCAGCAGCTTAAATGAGGCCCAGCCCCAGCATTTT; CDR3aa: CASSLNEAQPQHF; j_gene: TRBJ1-5; v_gene: TRBV11-2; abundance: many; d_gene: .
CDR3nt: TGTGCCAGCAGTGACGGACAGGGCTACACGCAGTATTTT; CDR3aa: CASSDGQGYTQYF; j_gene: TRBJ2-3; v_gene: TRBV6-8; abundance: .; d_gene: TRBD1
CDR3nt: TGTGCCAGCAGCTTAGGAGGGAGGGAGACCCAGTTCTTC; CDR3aa: CASSLGGRETQFF; j_gene: TRBJ2-1; v_gene: TRBV7-6; abundance: .; d_gene: TRBD2
CDR3nt: TGTGCCAGCAGCACAGTCGGACTAGTAAATGAGCAGTACTTC; CDR3aa: CASSTVGLVNEQYF; j_gene: TRBJ2-7; v_gene: TRBV7-2; abundance: .; d_gene: TRBD2
CDR3nt: .; CDR3aa: CATSDDRGRLHLRF; j_gene: TRBJ2-6; v_gene: TRBV24-1; abundance: few; d_gene: .
CDR3nt: TGTGCCAGCAGTTTTAGCGGGAGGCGGGATAATGAGCAGTTCTTC; CDR3aa: CASSFSGRRDNEQFF; j_gene: TRBJ2-1; v_gene: TRBV27; abundance: many; d_gene: TRBD2
CDR3nt: TGCGCCAGCAGCTTGGCGGGTATCGGGAAGCCCCAGCATTTT; CDR3aa: CASSLAGIGKPQHF; j_gene: TRBJ1-5; v_gene: TRBV5-1; abundance: .; d_gene: .
CDR3nt: TGTGCCAGCAGCTTGGGCAGCGGGAGGTCCCCCGGGGAGCTGTTTTTT; CDR3aa: CASSLGSGRSPGELFF; j_gene: TRBJ2-2; v_gene: TRBV5-3; abundance: .; d_gene: TRBD2
CDR3nt: TGTGCCAGCAGCTCCGGGATTTACGAGCAGTACTTC; CDR3aa: CASSSGIYEQYF; j_gene: TRBJ2-7; v_gene: TRBV7-6; abundance: .; d_gene: .
CDR3nt: TGTGCCACCAGCAGAGAAGTACTAGGATCATGGGTGCAGTACTTC; CDR3aa: CATSREVLGSWVQYF; j_gene: TRBJ2-7; v_gene: TRBV15; abundance: .; d_gene: .
CDR3nt: TGTGCCAGCAGCTCCCACGGACAGAGCACAGATACGCAGTATTTT; CDR3aa: CASSSHGQSTDTQYF; j_gene: TRBJ2-3; v_gene: TRBV7-6; abundance: .; d_gene: .
CDR3nt: TGTGCCAGCAGCCCAGTAGGGGATACAGGGGGTTACTACGAGCAGTACTTC; CDR3aa: CASSPVGDTGGYYEQYF; j_gene: TRBJ2-7; v_gene: TRBV7-9; abundance: medium-sized; d_gene: TRBD1
CDR3nt: TGTGCCACCAGTGACCCCCCCCCTTCGGCCGGGGAGCTGTTTTTT; CDR3aa: CATSDPPPSAGELFF; j_gene: TRBJ2-2; v_gene: TRBV24-1; abundance: .; d_gene: .
CDR3nt: TGTGCCAGCAGCTCAGCGAACACCGGGGAGCTGTTTTTT; CDR3aa: CASSSANTGELFF; j_gene: TRBJ2-2; v_gene: TRBV7-3; abundance: once; d_gene: .
CDR3nt: TGTGCCAGCAGTTTTCGTGGACAGGGAGAGACCCAGTACTTC; CDR3aa: CASSFRGQGETQYF; j_gene: TRBJ2-5; v_gene: TRBV7-3; abundance: few; d_gene: TRBD1
CDR3nt: TGTGCCAGCAGCTTGTCCAGGGAAGGTGAAAAACTGTTTTTT; CDR3aa: CASSLSREGEKLFF; j_gene: TRBJ1-4; v_gene: TRBV5-4; abundance: many; d_gene: .
CDR3nt: TGTGCCAGCAGCTTATCGGCAGGGGGGGAGACCCAGTACTTC; CDR3aa: CASSLSAGGETQYF; j_gene: TRBJ2-5; v_gene: TRBV7-6; abundance: .; d_gene: .
CDR3nt: TGTACCAGCAGTTACCGTCGAGGGGGAGATACGCAGTACTTC; CDR3aa: CTSSYRRGGDTQYF; j_gene: TRBJ2-5; v_gene: TRBV6-2/TRBV6-3; abundance: .; d_gene: .
CDR3nt: TGTGCCAGCAGCTTATCCCCTATTCATCAGCCCCAGCATTTT; CDR3aa: CASSLSPIHQPQHF; j_gene: TRBJ1-5; v_gene: TRBV7-2; abundance: few; d_gene: .
CDR3nt: TGTGCCAGCAGTTTCAGGGGGTACCGCGGGGAGCAGTACTTC; CDR3aa: CASSFRGYRGEQYF; j_gene: TRBJ2-7; v_gene: TRBV12-3/TRBV12-4; abundance: many; d_gene: TRBD1
CDR3nt: TGTGCCAGCAATCCACAGGGGCAAAGCACAGATACGCAGTATTTT; CDR3aa: CASNPQGQSTDTQYF; j_gene: TRBJ2-3; v_gene: TRBV2; abundance: few; d_gene: TRBD1
CDR3nt: TGTGCCAGCAGATTTAAGGGAACTAGCCGCGATGAGCAGTTCTTC; CDR3aa: CASRFKGTSRDEQFF; j_gene: TRBJ2-1; v_gene: TRBV6-1; abundance: .; d_gene: .
CDR3nt: TGTGCCAGCAGTTTAGGGGGCCTAAAAGGTTCACCCCTCCACTTT; CDR3aa: CASSLGGLKGSPLHF; j_gene: TRBJ1-6; v_gene: TRBV27; abundance: many; d_gene: .
CDR3nt: TGTGCCAGCAGCTTAATCGGCGGGAAGGCAGATACGCAGTATTTT; CDR3aa: CASSLIGGKADTQYF; j_gene: TRBJ2-3; v_gene: TRBV7-3; abundance: many; d_gene: .
CDR3nt: TGTGCCAGCGAAGCCAGGAGTTCTTACGAGCAGTACTTC; CDR3aa: CASEARSSYEQYF; j_gene: TRBJ2-7; v_gene: TRBV7-9; abundance: many; d_gene: .
CDR3nt: TGTGCCAGCAGCAGAGATGGAGAGACCCAGTACTTC; CDR3aa: CASSRDGETQYF; j_gene: TRBJ2-5; v_gene: TRBV7-3; abundance: many; d_gene: .
CDR3nt: TGTGCTAGTGGTTTGTCTGGGGAGCTGTTTTTT; CDR3aa: CASGLSGELFF; j_gene: TRBJ2-2; v_gene: TRBV12-5; abundance: many; d_gene: .
CDR3nt: TGTGCCACCTCCCACAGGGTCGGCAATGAGCAGTACTTC; CDR3aa: CATSHRVGNEQYF; j_gene: TRBJ2-7; v_gene: TRBV27; abundance: few; d_gene: .
CDR3nt: TGTGCCAGCAGTATCGCGTACGGGAAGTTTAACGAGCAGTACTTC; CDR3aa: CASSIAYGKFNEQYF; j_gene: TRBJ2-7; v_gene: TRBV7-2; abundance: .; d_gene: .
CDR3nt: TGTGCCAGCAGACCCGGGACCACCTTAGCCAAAAACATTCAGTACTTC; CDR3aa: CASRPGTTLAKNIQYF; j_gene: TRBJ2-4; v_gene: TRBV12-3/TRBV12-4; abundance: many; d_gene: .
CDR3nt: TGTGCCAGCAGCTTACTGGGGGGCCCAAGCTATGGCTACACCTTC; CDR3aa: CASSLLGGPSYGYTF; j_gene: TRBJ1-2; v_gene: TRBV7-9; abundance: .; d_gene: .
CDR3nt: TGTGCCAGCAGCTGGGGACTAGCGGAGTCCCAAGAGACCCAGTACTTC; CDR3aa: CASSWGLAESQETQYF; j_gene: TRBJ2-5; v_gene: TRBV5-4; abundance: .; d_gene: TRBD2